This T cell receptor (beta chain) came from a study of blood T cell repertoires in COVID-19. Study context: Sources were T cells, B-cell-depleted T cells, or PBMCs; the material itself was cDNA or gDNA.

The V gene end was trimmed by 1 base and the J gene end by 6 bases; junction bases not matched to a gene: 5. The CDR3 contains 15 residues. Germline CDR1 KGHSH, CDR2 LQKENI. The study recruited people aged roughly 18 to 100 years across approximately 24 US areas. Assignments of participants to cohorts depended upon their own reported clinical history. Per the original methods: Reference gene primer amplification yielded estimated nucleated cell counts. The repertoire was sequenced with immunoSEQ multiplex PCR; TCRdb's copy has only in-frame clones and lacks some. V and J calls plus clone size are reproduced from that table; the DNA served to infer D and trimming. The table has under 500,000 clones, roughly nine tenths seen once; the top ten hold around 1.8%.

This receptor was taken from a woman younger than 35 with acute COVID-19. The chain uses TRBV18 and TRBJ1-2; 10 bases agree with TRBD1. The sample taken for sequencing was PBMCs or T cells enriched from blood (not recorded which). CDR3 bases: TGTGCCAGCTCACCACGGGACAGGGGAGGGAATGGCTACACCTTC. Its translation: CASSPRDRGGNGYTF. The complete variable domain, with remaining parts taken from reference TRBV18 and TRBJ1-2, reads NAGVMQNPRHLVRRRGQEARLRCSPMKGHSHVYWYRQLPEEGLKFMVYLQKENIIDESGMPKERFSAEFPKEGPSILRIQQVVRGDSAAYFCASSPRDRGGNGYTFGSGTRLTVV.